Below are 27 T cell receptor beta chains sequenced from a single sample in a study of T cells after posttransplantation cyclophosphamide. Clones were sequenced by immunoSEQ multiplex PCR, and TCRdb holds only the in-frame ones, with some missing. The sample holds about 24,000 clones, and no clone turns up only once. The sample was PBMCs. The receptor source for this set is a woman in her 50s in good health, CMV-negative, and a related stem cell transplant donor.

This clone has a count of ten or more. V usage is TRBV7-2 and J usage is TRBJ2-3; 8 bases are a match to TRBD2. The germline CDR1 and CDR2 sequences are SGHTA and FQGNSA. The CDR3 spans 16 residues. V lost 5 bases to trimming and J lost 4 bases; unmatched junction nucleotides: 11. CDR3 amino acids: CASSRDRGGIADTQYF. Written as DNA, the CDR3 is TGTGCCAGCAGCCGAGATCGGGGGGGCATCGCAGATACGCAGTATTTT.

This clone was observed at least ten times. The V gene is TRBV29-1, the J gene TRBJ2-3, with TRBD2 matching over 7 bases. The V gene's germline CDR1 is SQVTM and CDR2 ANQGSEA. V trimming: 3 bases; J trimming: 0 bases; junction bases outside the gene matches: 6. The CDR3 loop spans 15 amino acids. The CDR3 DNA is TGCAGCGTTGATAAAGCGGGGATTAGCACAGATACGCAGTATTTT. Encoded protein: CSVDKAGISTDTQYF.

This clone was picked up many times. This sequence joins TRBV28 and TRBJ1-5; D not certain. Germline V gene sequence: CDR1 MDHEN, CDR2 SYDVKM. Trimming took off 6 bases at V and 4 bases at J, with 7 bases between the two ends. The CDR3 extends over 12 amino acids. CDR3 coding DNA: TGTGCCAGCAGACTTTTGAATCAGCCCCAGCATTTT. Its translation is CASRLLNQPQHF.

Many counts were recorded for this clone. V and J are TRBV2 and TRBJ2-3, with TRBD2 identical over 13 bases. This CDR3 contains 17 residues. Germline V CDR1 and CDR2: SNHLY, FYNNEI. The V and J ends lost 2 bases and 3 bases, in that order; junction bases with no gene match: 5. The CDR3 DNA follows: TGTGCCAGCAGTGAACGGGGGACTAGCGGGATGACAGATACGCAGTATTTT. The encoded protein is CASSERGTSGMTDTQYF.

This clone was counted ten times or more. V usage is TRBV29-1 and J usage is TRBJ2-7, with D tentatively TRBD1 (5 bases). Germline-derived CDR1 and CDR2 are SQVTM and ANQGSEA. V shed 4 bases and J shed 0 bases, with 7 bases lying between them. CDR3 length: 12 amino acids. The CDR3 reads CSVGRVSYEQYF. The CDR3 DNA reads TGCAGCGTTGGCAGGGTCTCCTACGAGCAGTACTTC.

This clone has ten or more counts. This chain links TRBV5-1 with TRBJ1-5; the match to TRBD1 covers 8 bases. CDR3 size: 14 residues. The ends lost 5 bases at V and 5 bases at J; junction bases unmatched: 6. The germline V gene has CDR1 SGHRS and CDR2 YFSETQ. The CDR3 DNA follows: TGCGCCAGCAGTCCCACAGGGGGACATCAGCCCCAGCATTTT. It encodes CASSPTGGHQPQHF.

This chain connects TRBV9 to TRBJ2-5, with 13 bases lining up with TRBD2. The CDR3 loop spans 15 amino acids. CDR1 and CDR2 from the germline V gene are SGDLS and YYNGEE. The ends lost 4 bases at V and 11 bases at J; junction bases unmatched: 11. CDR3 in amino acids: CASSTGLAGVYEQYF. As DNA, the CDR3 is TGTGCCAGCAGCACCGGACTAGCGGGAGTGTATGAGCAGTACTTC.

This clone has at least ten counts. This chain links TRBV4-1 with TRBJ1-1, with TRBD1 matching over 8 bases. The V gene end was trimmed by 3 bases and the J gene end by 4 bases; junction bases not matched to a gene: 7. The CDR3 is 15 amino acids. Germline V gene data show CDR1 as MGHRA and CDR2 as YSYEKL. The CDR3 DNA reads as TGCGCCAGCAGCCAGGACAGGGTCTTAGCCACTGAAGCTTTCTTT. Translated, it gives CASSQDRVLATEAFF.

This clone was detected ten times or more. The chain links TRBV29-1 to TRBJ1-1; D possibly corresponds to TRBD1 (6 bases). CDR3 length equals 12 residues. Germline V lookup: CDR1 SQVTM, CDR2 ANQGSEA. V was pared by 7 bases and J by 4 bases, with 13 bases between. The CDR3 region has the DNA TGCAGCGCCCTAAGGGGGGGCACTGAAGCTTTCTTT. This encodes CSALRGGTEAFF.

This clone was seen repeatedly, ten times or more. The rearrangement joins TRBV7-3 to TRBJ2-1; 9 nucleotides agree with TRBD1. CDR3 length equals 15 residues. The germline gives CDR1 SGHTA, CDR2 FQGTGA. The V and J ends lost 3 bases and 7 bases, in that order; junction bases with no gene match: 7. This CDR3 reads CASSFTSGTGNEQFF. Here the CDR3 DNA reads TGTGCCAGCAGCTTTACTTCCGGGACAGGGAATGAGCAGTTCTTC.

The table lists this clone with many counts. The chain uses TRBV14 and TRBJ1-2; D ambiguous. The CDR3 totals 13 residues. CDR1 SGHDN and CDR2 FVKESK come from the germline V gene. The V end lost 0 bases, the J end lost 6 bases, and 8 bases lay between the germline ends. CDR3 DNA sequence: TGTGCCAGCAGCCAAGATCTCAGGCATGGCTACACCTTC. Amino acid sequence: CASSQDLRHGYTF.

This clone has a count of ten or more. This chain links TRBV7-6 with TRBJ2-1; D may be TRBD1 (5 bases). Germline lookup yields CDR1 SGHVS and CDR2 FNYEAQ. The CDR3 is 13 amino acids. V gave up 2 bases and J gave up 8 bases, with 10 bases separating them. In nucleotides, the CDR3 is TGTGCCAGCAGCTTAAACATAGGGGATGAGCAGTTCTTC. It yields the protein CASSLNIGDEQFF. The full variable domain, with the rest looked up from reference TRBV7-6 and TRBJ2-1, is GAGVSQSPRYKVTKRGQDVALRCDPISGHVSLYWYRQALGQGPEFLTYFNYEAQQDKSGLPNDRFSAERPEGSISTLTIQRTEQRDSAMYRCASSLNIGDEQFFGPGTRLTVL.

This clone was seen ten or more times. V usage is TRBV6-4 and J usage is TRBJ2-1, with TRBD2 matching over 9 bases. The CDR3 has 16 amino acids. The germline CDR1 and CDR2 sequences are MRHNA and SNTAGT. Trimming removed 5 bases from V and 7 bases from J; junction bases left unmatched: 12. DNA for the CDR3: TGTGCCAGCAGTTTCAGTGGAGGGACTAGCCTGAATGAGCAGTTCTTC. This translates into CASSFSGGTSLNEQFF.

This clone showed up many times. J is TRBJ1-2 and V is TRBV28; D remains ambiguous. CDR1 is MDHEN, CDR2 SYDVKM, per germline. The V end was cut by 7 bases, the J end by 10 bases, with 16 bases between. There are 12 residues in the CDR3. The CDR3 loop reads CASTVADRPYTF. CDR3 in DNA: TGTGCCAGCACAGTTGCGGATAGGCCCTACACCTTC.

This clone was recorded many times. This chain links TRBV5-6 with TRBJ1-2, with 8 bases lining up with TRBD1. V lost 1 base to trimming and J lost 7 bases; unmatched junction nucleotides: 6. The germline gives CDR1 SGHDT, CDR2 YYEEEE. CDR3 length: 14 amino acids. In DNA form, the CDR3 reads TGTGCCAGCAGCTTGTACAGGGGGGAAGGTGGCTACACCTTC. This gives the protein CASSLYRGEGGYTF.

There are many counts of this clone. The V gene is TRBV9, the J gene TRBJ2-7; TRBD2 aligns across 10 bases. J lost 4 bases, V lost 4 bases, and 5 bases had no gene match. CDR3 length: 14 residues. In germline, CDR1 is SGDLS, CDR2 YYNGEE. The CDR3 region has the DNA TGTGCCAGCAGCCCTAGCGGGAGAGGTTACGAGCAGTACTTC. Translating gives CASSPSGRGYEQYF.

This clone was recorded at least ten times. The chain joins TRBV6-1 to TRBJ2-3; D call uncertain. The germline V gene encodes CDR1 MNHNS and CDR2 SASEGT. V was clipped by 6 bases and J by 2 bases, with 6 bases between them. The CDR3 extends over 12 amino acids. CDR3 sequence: CASRVVTDTQYF. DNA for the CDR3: TGTGCCAGCAGGGTAGTCACAGATACGCAGTATTTT.

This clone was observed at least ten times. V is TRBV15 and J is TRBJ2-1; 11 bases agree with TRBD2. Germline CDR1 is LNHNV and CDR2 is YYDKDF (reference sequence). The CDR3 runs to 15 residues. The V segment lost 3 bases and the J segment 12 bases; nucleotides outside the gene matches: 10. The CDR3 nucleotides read TGTGCCACCAGCAGGGTAGCGGGGGGGCCGGAGATGCAGTTCTTC. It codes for CATSRVAGGPEMQFF.

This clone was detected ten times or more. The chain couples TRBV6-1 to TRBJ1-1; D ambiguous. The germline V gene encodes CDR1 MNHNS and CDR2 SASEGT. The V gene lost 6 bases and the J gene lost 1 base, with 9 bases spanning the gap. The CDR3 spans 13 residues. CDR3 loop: CASSKTQNTEAFF. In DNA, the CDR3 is TGTGCCAGCAGCAAAACACAGAACACTGAAGCTTTCTTT.

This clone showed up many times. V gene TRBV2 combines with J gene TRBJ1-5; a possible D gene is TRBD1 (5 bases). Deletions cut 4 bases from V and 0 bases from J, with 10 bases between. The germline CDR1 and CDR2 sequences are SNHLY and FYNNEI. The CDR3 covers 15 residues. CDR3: CASSADRNSNQPQHF. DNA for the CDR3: TGTGCCAGCAGTGCAGACAGAAATAGCAATCAGCCCCAGCATTTT.

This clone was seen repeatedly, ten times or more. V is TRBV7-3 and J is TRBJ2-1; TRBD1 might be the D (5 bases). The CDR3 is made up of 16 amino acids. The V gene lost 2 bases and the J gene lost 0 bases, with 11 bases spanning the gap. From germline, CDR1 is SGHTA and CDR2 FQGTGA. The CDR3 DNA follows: TGTGCCAGCAGCTTACAAGGGGCTACCTCCTACAATGAGCAGTTCTTC. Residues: CASSLQGATSYNEQFF.

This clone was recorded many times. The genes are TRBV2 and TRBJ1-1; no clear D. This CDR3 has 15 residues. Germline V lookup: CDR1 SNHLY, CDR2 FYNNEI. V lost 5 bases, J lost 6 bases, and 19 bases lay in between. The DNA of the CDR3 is TGTGCCAGCAGTATACAGAGTCTCCGTCTTTCTGAAGCTTTCTTT. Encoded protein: CASSIQSLRLSEAFF.

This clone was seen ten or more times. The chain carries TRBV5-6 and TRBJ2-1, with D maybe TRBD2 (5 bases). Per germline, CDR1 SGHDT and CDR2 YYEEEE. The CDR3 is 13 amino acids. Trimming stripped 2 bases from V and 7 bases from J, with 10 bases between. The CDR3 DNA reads TGTGCCAGCAGCTTCGGAGGAGTAAATGAGCAGTTCTTC. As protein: CASSFGGVNEQFF.

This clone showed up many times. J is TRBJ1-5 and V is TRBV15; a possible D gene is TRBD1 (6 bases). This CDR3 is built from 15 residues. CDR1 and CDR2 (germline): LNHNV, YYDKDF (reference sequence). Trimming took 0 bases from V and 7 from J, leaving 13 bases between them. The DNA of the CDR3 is TGTGCCACCAGCAGAGATCAGGGGAGGGGACAGCCCCAGCATTTT. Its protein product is CATSRDQGRGQPQHF.

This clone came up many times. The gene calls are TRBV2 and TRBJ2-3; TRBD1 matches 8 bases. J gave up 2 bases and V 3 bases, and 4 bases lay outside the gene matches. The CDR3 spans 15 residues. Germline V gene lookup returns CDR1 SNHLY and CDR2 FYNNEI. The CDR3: CASSDRDRFTDTQYF. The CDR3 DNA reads TGTGCCAGCAGTGATCGGGACAGGTTCACAGATACGCAGTATTTT.

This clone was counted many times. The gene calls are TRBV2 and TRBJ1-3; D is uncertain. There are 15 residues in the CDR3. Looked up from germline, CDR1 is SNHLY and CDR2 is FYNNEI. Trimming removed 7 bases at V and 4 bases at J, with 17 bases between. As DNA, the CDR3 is TGTGCCAGCAAAAGCTGGGCAATCGCGGGAAACACCATATATTTT. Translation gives CASKSWAIAGNTIYF.

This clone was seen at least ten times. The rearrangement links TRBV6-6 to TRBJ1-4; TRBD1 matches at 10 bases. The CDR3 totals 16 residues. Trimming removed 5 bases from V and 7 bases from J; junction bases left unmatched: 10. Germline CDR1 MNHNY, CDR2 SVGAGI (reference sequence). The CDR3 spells CASSQHGTGAVEKLFF. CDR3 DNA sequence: TGTGCCAGCAGTCAACACGGGACAGGGGCTGTTGAAAAACTGTTTTTT.